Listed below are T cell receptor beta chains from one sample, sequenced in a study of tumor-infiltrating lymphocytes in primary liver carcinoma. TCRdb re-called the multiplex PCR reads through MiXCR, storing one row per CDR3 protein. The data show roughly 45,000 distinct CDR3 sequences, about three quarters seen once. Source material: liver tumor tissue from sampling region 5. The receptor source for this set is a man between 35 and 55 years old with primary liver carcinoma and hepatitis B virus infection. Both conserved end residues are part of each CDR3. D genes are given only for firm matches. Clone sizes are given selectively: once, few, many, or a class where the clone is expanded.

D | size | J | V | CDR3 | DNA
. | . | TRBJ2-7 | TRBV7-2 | CASSPYLGEQYF | TGTGCCAGCAGCCCCTACTTGGGAGAGCAGTACTTC
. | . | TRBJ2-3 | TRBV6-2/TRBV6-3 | CACSYGGRSTDTQYF | TGTGCCTGCAGTTATGGGGGCAGAAGCACAGATACGCAGTATTTT
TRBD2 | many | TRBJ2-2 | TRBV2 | CASMASGYRRTGELFF | TGTGCCAGCATGGCTAGCGGGTACCGCCGCACCGGGGAGCTGTTTTTT
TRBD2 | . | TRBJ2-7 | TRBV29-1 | CSIRLAGGSHYEQYF | TGCAGCATTCGACTAGCGGGAGGTTCTCACTACGAGCAGTACTTC
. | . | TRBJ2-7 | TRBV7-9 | CASSRDSAYEQCF | TGTGCCAGCAGTAGGGACTCGGCCTACGAGCAGTGCTTC
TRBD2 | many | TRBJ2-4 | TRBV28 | CASSLVKVGGALVKNIQYF | TGTGCCAGCAGTTTAGTGAAGGTGGGAGGGGCCCTGGTCAAAAACATTCAGTACTTC
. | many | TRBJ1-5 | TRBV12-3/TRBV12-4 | CASSLTQGHQPQHF | TGTGCCAGCAGTTTAACCCAGGGGCATCAGCCCCAGCATTTT
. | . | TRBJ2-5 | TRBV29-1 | CSVEYSRAGKTQYF | TGCAGCGTTGAATATTCAAGGGCAGGGAAGACCCAGTACTTC
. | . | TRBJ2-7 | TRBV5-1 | CASSLEKAVGHEQYF | TGCGCCAGCAGCTTGGAAAAGGCGGTAGGCCACGAGCAGTACTTC
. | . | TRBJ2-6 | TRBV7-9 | CASTWEDSGANVLTF | TGTGCCAGCACCTGGGAAGACTCTGGGGCCAACGTCCTGACCTTC
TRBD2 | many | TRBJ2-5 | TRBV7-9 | CASSFGTSGKETQYF | TGTGCCAGCAGCTTCGGGACTAGCGGGAAGGAGACCCAGTACTTC
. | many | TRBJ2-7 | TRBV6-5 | CASTDQGYEQYF | TGTGCCAGCACGGACCAGGGTTACGAGCAGTACTTC
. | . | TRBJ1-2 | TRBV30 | CALRQTGGGLYGCTF | .
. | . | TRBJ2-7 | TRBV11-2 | CASSPSVGISYEQYF | TGTGCCAGTAGCCCATCTGTGGGAATATCCTATGAGCAGTACTTC
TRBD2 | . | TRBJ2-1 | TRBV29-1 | CSVLAGNRERFF | TGCAGCGTTCTAGCGGGAAATAGGGAGCGGTTCTTC
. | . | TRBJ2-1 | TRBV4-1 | CASSQAGEGGNNEQLF | TGCGCCAGCAGCCAAGCAGGAGAGGGGGGAAACAATGAGCAGCTCTTC
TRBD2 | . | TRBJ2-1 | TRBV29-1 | CRGDSGRALNEQFF | TGCAGAGGGGATAGCGGGAGGGCCCTCAATGAGCAGTTCTTC
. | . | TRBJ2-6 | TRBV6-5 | CASSLWTGMKAGANVLSF | TGTGCTAGCAGTCTTTGGACGGGGATGAAAGCTGGGGCCAACGTCCTGTCTTTC
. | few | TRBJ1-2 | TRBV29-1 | CAAHGTYNYSYTF | TGCGCCGCCCACGGAACTTATAACTACAGCTACACCTTC
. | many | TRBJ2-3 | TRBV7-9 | CASSSGAEIPDTQYF | TGTGCCAGCAGCTCAGGGGCGGAGATCCCAGATACGCAGTATTTT
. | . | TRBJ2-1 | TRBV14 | CVSSLSPRWDEQFF | TGTGTCAGCAGCCTGTCCCCCCGGTGGGATGAGCAGTTCTTC